One sample yielded the 6 T cell receptor beta chains listed below, sequenced in a study of CD8 T cells in Susac syndrome (dated by TCRdb to the late 2010s). Library preparation used the immunoSEQ multiplex PCR assay. RNA was extracted using the RNeasy kit, and roughly 0.5 to 1 ug of the RNA was reverse transcribed with random hexamers. TCRdb took the public reads, trimmed them with fastp at Q25, ran MiXCR for clone calling and kept in-frame beta chains. CDR3 protein sequences are deduplicated, and each keeps its most common genes and DNA. Across this sample there are almost 450,000 distinct CDR3 sequences, with 75% to 90% seen only once. The top ten constitute roughly 0.1% of the sample. The sequenced material came from CD8+ T cells from PBMCs. All receptors come from a human donor with multiple sclerosis.

V gene TRBV4-1 combines with J gene TRBJ2-3; 11 nucleotides line up with TRBD2. This CDR3 spans 18 amino acids. J gave up 4 bases and V 4 bases, and 13 bases lay outside the gene matches. Germline V gene lookup returns CDR1 MGHRA and CDR2 YSYEKL. CDR3: CASSPRIKRLAGPDTQYF. CDR3 nucleotides: TGCGCCAGCAGCCCCCGAATCAAAAGACTAGCGGGACCAGATACGCAGTATTTT.

V usage is TRBV5-1 and J usage is TRBJ2-1; maybe TRBD2 (5 bases). The V end lost 0 bases, the J end lost 5 bases, and 12 bases lay between the germline ends. The CDR3 is 15 residues long. Germline CDR1 and CDR2: SGHRS and YFSETQ. CDR3 region: CASSLASQRNNEQFF. The CDR3 DNA reads TGCGCCAGCAGCTTGGCAAGCCAGCGGAACAATGAGCAGTTCTTC.

The J gene is TRBJ1-1, the V gene TRBV20-1, with 11 bases aligning to TRBD1. The germline V gene encodes CDR1 DFQATT and CDR2 SNEGSKA (reference sequence). CDR3 length: 15 residues. Losses at the gene ends were 0 bases for V and 4 bases for J; bases not matched to a gene: 4. CDR3 amino acids: CSARDGDRGSTEAFF. CDR3 DNA: TGCAGTGCTAGAGATGGGGACAGGGGGTCCACTGAAGCTTTCTTT.

This clonotype has a single count. CDR3 protein: CASSESGREEFEETQYF. The CDR3 DNA reads TGCGCCAGCAGTGAGTCGGGGCGGGAGGAGTTTGAGGAGACCCAGTACTTC. This rearrangement joins TRBV10-2 to TRBJ2-5, with 8 bases matching TRBD2. Germline CDR1 and CDR2: WSHSY and SAAADI. Trimming at V came to 0 bases and at J to 5 bases, leaving 11 bases not matched to a gene. The CDR3 is made up of 17 amino acids.

The rearrangement joins TRBV6-2 or TRBV6-3 to TRBJ1-1; possibly TRBD1 for D (6 bases). The germline gives CDR1 MNHEY, CDR2 SVGEGT. V lost 7 bases to trimming and J lost 0 bases, with 12 bases between them. The CDR3 spans 14 residues. In DNA form, the CDR3 reads TGTGCCAGCACCCCAGGGACATTGAACACTGAAGCTTTCTTT. This translates into CASTPGTLNTEAFF.

J is TRBJ2-1 and V is TRBV28; 10 nucleotides agree with TRBD2. This CDR3 contains 18 residues. Looked up from germline, CDR1 is MDHEN and CDR2 is SYDVKM. Trimming removed 5 bases from V and 6 bases from J; junction bases left unmatched: 16. The CDR3 loop reads CASSPYPGAGGPSNEQFF. The CDR3 bases are TGTGCCAGCAGTCCCTATCCGGGAGCGGGAGGGCCCAGCAATGAGCAGTTCTTC.